A selection of T cell receptor beta chains follows, all from one sample in a study of cytomegalovirus exposure and HLA in healthy donors. The protocol was immunoSEQ multiplex PCR, while the TCRdb copy is restricted to in-frame clones and leaves out a portion. The sample has 90,000 to 120,000 clones; 60% to 80% are singletons. The sequencing sample was made of PBMCs. These receptors all stem from a man aged 55 to 70 in good health and CMV-seropositive. Both conserved end residues are part of each CDR3. Fields, in order: clone size, V gene, D gene, J gene, CDR3 DNA, CDR3 protein. A D gene is named only where the DNA matches it firmly. Clone size is not always given. Where it is, it says once, few, many or a class for expanded clones.

>once|TRBV7-9|TRBD1|TRBJ2-7
TGTGCCAGCAGCTTCCGCCGACAGGGTTCGTCGAGCGAGCAGTACTTC
CASSFRRQGSSSEQYF
>.|TRBV25-1|.|TRBJ2-2
TGTGCCAGCAGTGCCCCCGTGCAGACCGGGGAGCTGTTTTTT
CASSAPVQTGELFF
>.|TRBV6-6|TRBD2|TRBJ2-1
TGTGCCAGCAGTTACCTGCTAGCGGGGTATGAGCAGTTCTTC
CASSYLLAGYEQFF
>.|TRBV6-1|.|TRBJ2-5
TGTGCCAGCAGCTGGGGGAGGCAGCCCCAAGAGACCCAGTACTTC
CASSWGRQPQETQYF
>.|TRBV6-5|TRBD1|TRBJ1-2
TGTGCCAGCACCACAACAGGGGGCTATGGCTACACCTTC
CASTTTGGYGYTF
>many|TRBV5-1|TRBD2|TRBJ2-2
TGCGCCAGCAGCCCTAGCGGGGGGCCGGGCGGGGAGCTGTTTTTT
CASSPSGGPGGELFF
>.|TRBV7-2|TRBD1|TRBJ2-2
TGTGCCAGCAGCCCGGGACAGGGCCCCGGGGAGCTGTTTTTT
CASSPGQGPGELFF
>few|TRBV19|TRBD2|TRBJ2-7
TGTGCCAGTAGTGGGACTAGCGGCCCCTACGAGCAGTACTTC
CASSGTSGPYEQYF
>.|TRBV7-3|.|TRBJ2-1
TGTGCCAGCAGCTTAGGAGGGGCCTATAACAATGAGCAGTTCTTC
CASSLGGAYNNEQFF
>.|TRBV19|.|TRBJ1-5
TGTGCCAGTAGTATCGGAGATCAGGGGCAACAGCCCCAGCATTTT
CASSIGDQGQQPQHF
>.|TRBV25-1|TRBD1|TRBJ1-6
TGTGCCAGCAGTGATTACGCTACAGGGGTAGATTCACCCCTCCACTTT
CASSDYATGVDSPLHF
>.|TRBV9|TRBD1|TRBJ2-2
TGTGCCAGCAGCGTCTGGACAGGGGGCTTGACCGGGGAGCTGTTTTTT
CASSVWTGGLTGELFF
>.|TRBV9|TRBD2|TRBJ2-3
TGTGCCAGCAGCGTAGCTTTGCGGGGGGGCACTAGCACAGATACGCAGTATTTT
CASSVALRGGTSTDTQYF
>.|TRBV2|.|TRBJ2-7
TGTGCCACCCTAGAGGTCCTGATTCCCTACGAGCAGTACTTC
CATLEVLIPYEQYF
>.|TRBV7-2|TRBD2|TRBJ2-3
TGTGCCAGCAGCTTACAAGCGGGGGACACAGATACGCAGTATTTT
CASSLQAGDTDTQYF
>.|TRBV5-8|TRBD2|TRBJ2-3
TGTGCCAGCAGATCAGGGGCTAGCGGGGGGCCGAGGGGAGATACGCAGTATTTT
CASRSGASGGPRGDTQYF
>.|TRBV7-2|.|TRBJ1-1
TGTGCCAGCAGGAACAGGGCGAACACTGAAGCTTTCTTT
CASRNRANTEAFF
>.|TRBV19|TRBD1|TRBJ1-2
TGTGCCAGTAGTGTAGACAGGGGGCATGGCTACACCTTC
CASSVDRGHGYTF
>.|TRBV7-3|.|TRBJ2-5
TGTGCCAGCAGCAGGGACTTCGAAGAGACCCAGTACTTC
CASSRDFEETQYF
>.|TRBV2|.|TRBJ1-4
TGTGCCAGCAGTGAAGGTACAACTAATGAAAAACTGTTTTTT
CASSEGTTNEKLFF
>.|TRBV25-1|TRBD1|TRBJ2-3
TGTGCCAGCAGGGCCGGGACAGAGCCCTATTTT
CASRAGTEPYF
>.|TRBV6-5|TRBD1|TRBJ2-3
TGTGCCAGCACCCCGGGACAGGGGGGTACGCAGTATTTT
CASTPGQGGTQYF
>once|TRBV5-8|TRBD2|TRBJ2-3
TGTGCCAGCAGCCTAGGACTAGAGTCAGATACGCAGTATTTT
CASSLGLESDTQYF
>.|TRBV11-2|TRBD2|TRBJ2-1
TGTGCCAGCAGAGTTGCGGGGGGCATAATTAATGAGCAGTTCTTC
CASRVAGGIINEQFF
>.|TRBV19|.|TRBJ2-2
TGTGCCAGTAGTATCAGGACAGCCCACGCGAACACCGGGGAGCTGTTTTTT
CASSIRTAHANTGELFF
>many|TRBV19|TRBD1|TRBJ1-4
TGTGCCAGTACCTCTCAGGGGGACTTTGAAAAACTGTTTTTT
CASTSQGDFEKLFF
>.|TRBV5-1|TRBD2|TRBJ2-5
TGCGCCAGCAGCTTGGGGACTAGCGGGGGGAAATCGGAGACCCAGTACTTC
CASSLGTSGGKSETQYF
>.|TRBV30|.|TRBJ1-3
TGTGCCTGGAGTGCCAGGGCCACCATATATTTT
CAWSARATIYF
>.|TRBV7-9|TRBD2|TRBJ2-3
TGTGCCAGCAGCTTCGGACTAGCGGGGGGGCTGACAGATACGCAGTATTTT
CASSFGLAGGLTDTQYF
>.|TRBV5-1|TRBD1|TRBJ2-1
TGCGCCAGCAGCTCTGGGACAGGGCTTAACAATGAGCAGTTCTTC
CASSSGTGLNNEQFF
>.|TRBV18|.|TRBJ1-4
TGTGCCAGCTCATCACTGGAGACGGGGGGTAATGAAAAACTGTTTTTT
CASSSLETGGNEKLFF
>once|TRBV7-2|.|TRBJ2-1
TGTGCCAGCAGCTTAGCATTTGGGAGTTGGAATGAGCAGTTCTTC
CASSLAFGSWNEQFF
>.|TRBV5-4|TRBD1|TRBJ1-2
TGTGCCAGCAACATGAACCGGGACAGAAACTATGGCTACACCTTC
CASNMNRDRNYGYTF
>.|TRBV29-1|TRBD1|TRBJ2-7
TGCAGCGGAGGCCGGGACAGGGGGAACGAGCAGTACTTC
CSGGRDRGNEQYF
>few|TRBV27|.|TRBJ1-4
TGTGCCAGCAGTTCACGGGACATATTGGGAAAACTGTTTTTT
CASSSRDILGKLFF
>.|TRBV5-1|TRBD2|TRBJ2-5
TGCGCCAGCAGCTCAGGGACTAGCGGGGGGCACGAGACCCAGTACTTC
CASSSGTSGGHETQYF
>.|TRBV6-4|.|TRBJ2-2
TGTGCCAGCAGTGAGAAGGGACAGAACACCGGGGAGCTGTTTTTT
CASSEKGQNTGELFF
>.|TRBV30|TRBD1|TRBJ2-5
TGTGCCTGGAACCGGGACAGGGGGCGAGAGACCCAGTACTTC
CAWNRDRGRETQYF
>.|TRBV6-1|TRBD2|TRBJ2-1
TGTGCCAGCAGTGTTACCGGGACTAGAATAGGAAATGAGCAGTTCTTC
CASSVTGTRIGNEQFF
>.|TRBV2|TRBD1|TRBJ1-5
TGTGCCAGCTGTAGACAGGGAAATCAGCCCCAGCATTTT
CASCRQGNQPQHF
>.|TRBV7-2|.|TRBJ2-7
TGTGCCAGCAGCAGACCGCAGGGGGGCCTCTACGAGCAGTACTTC
CASSRPQGGLYEQYF
>.|TRBV2|.|TRBJ1-3
TGTGCCAGCAGGGGGGACAACACTGGAAACACCATATATTTT
CASRGDNTGNTIYF
>.|TRBV5-6|.|TRBJ1-2
TGTGCCAGCAGCCAACAGTCAGGCTACACCTTC
CASSQQSGYTF
>once|TRBV7-9|.|TRBJ1-1
TGTTCCAGCAAAAGCGGGGGAGGGGGGGAAGCTTTCTTT
CSSKSGGGGEAFF
>few|TRBV6-5|.|TRBJ2-7
TGTGCCAGCAGTTACGGAGCCTCCTACGAGCAGTACTTC
CASSYGASYEQYF
>.|TRBV4-3|.|TRBJ2-7
TGCGCCAGCAGCCAAGATGGCAGGGCCACCTACGAGCAGTACTTC
CASSQDGRATYEQYF
>.|TRBV27|.|TRBJ1-6
TGTGCCAGCACCCTTGGCTTAGGCGGCCATTCACCCCTCCACTTT
CASTLGLGGHSPLHF
>.|TRBV7-2|.|TRBJ2-3
TGTGCCAGCAGCTACGGCGAGTTTGGGCAGGGCACAGATACGCAGTATTTT
CASSYGEFGQGTDTQYF
>.|TRBV10-1|.|TRBJ2-7
TGCGCCAGCAGTGAGTCGATCGTCGGGGGAGGAGACGAGCAGTACTTC
CASSESIVGGGDEQYF
>.|TRBV10-3|TRBD1|TRBJ1-5
TGTGCCCTAAGGCGGGGTAACAGGGGTTATCAGCCCCAGCATTTT
CALRRGNRGYQPQHF
>.|TRBV18|TRBD1|TRBJ2-2
TGTGCCAGCTCACCTCGGACAGGAGTCAACACCGGGGAGCTGTTTTTT
CASSPRTGVNTGELFF
>.|TRBV6-5|.|TRBJ1-1
TGTGCCAGCAGTCTAGATCGGGTAGTCGCTGAAGCTTTCTTT
CASSLDRVVAEAFF
>.|TRBV5-1|.|TRBJ2-2
TGCGCCAGCAGCTATGGTCCAGGGGCGGACACCGGGGAGCTGTTTTTT
CASSYGPGADTGELFF
>.|TRBV4-1|TRBD1|TRBJ1-2
TGCGCCAGCAGCCAAGTTCTGGGACAGCCAAGAATCGGCTACACCTTC
CASSQVLGQPRIGYTF
>once|TRBV10-3|.|TRBJ2-7
TGTGCCATCAGTGGGTGGGGACAATCCTACGAGCAGTACTTC
CAISGWGQSYEQYF
>.|TRBV30|TRBD1|TRBJ2-7
TGTGCCTGGGCTCCTACAGGGGGCCCTCTCTACGAGCAGTACTTC
CAWAPTGGPLYEQYF
>.|TRBV4-1|TRBD1|TRBJ2-5
TGCGCCAGCAGTACAGGACAGGAAGAGACCCAGTACTTC
CASSTGQEETQYF
>.|TRBV9|TRBD1|TRBJ2-5
TGTGCCAGCAGCGTAGAGGGGGCGACTCCTACCGAGACCCAGTACTTC
CASSVEGATPTETQYF